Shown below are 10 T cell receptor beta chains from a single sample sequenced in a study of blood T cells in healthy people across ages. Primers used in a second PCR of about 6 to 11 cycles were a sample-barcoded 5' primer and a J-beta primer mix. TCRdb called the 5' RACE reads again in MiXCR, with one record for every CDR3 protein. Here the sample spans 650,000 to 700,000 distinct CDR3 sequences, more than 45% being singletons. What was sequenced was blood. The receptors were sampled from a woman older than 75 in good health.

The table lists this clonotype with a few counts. The CDR3 sequence: CASSTRRYLAGELADTQYF. DNA for the CDR3: TGTGCCAGCAGCACCCGACGGTATCTAGCGGGGGAATTGGCAGATACGCAGTATTTT. The J gene is TRBJ2-3, the V gene TRBV3-1, with 10 bases fitting TRBD2. With 5 bases clipped from V and 4 bases from J, the junction kept 18 bases outside the gene matches. CDR3 size: 19 residues. Per the germline V gene, CDR1 is LGHDT and CDR2 is YNNKEL (reference sequence).

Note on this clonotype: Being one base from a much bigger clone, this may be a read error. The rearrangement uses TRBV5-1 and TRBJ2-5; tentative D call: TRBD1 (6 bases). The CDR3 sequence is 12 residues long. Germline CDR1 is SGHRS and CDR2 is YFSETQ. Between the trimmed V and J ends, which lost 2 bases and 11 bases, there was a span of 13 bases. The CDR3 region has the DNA TGCGCCAGCAGCTTCCAGGGGCCTGAGCAGTACTTC. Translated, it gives CASSFQGPEQYF.

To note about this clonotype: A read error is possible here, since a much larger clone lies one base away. CDR3 sequence reads: CATERAGGSSEQYF. The DNA for the CDR3 is TGTGCCACGGAAAGGGCGGGGGGCAGTAGCGAGCAGTACTTC. The rearrangement links TRBV25-1 to TRBJ2-5; 8 bases line up with TRBD2. The DNA end is more similar to TRBJ2-7, so the J call may be wrong. The CDR3 has 14 amino acids. CDR1 is MGHDK, CDR2 SYGVNS, per germline.

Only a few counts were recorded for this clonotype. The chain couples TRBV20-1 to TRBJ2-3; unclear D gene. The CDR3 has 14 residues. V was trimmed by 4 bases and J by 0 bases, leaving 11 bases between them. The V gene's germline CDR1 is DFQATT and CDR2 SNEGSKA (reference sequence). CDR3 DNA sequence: TGCAGTGCTATCGGTTACTCTAGCACAGATACGCAGTATTTT. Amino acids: CSAIGYSSTDTQYF.

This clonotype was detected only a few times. This CDR3 reads CASKADASGANVLTF. The CDR3 nucleotides are TGCGCCAGCAAGGCAGATGCCTCTGGGGCCAACGTCCTGACTTTC. The chain uses TRBV5-1 and TRBJ2-6, with no clear D. The CDR3 extends over 15 amino acids. Trimming pared 6 bases from V and 0 bases from J, leaving 10 bases between. Looked up from germline, CDR1 is SGHRS and CDR2 is YFSETQ. The whole variable domain, remainder taken from reference TRBV5-1 and TRBJ2-6, is KAGVTQTPRYLIKTRGQQVTLSCSPISGHRSVSWYQQTPGQGLQFLFEYFSETQRNKGNFPGRFSGRQFSNSRSEMNVSTLELGDSALYLCASKADASGANVLTFGAGSRLTVL.

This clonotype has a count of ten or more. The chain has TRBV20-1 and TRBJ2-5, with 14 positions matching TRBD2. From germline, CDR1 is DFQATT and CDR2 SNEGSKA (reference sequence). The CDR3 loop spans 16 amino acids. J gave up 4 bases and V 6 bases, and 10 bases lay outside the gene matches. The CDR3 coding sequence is TGCAGTGCACATCGACTAGCGGGGGGGCGTCGAGAGACCCAGTACTTC. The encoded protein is CSAHRLAGGRRETQYF.

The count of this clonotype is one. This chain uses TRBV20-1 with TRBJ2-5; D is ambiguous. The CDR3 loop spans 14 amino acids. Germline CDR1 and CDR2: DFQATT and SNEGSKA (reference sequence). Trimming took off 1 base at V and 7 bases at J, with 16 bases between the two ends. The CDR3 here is CSARVNVPTSTQYF. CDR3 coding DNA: TGCAGTGCTAGAGTAAACGTGCCGACGTCGACCCAGTACTTC.

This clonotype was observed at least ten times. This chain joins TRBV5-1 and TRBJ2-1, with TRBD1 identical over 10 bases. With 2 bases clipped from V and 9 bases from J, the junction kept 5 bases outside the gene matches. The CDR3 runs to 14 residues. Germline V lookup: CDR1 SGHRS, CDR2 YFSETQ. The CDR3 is CASSLPTGGGEQFF. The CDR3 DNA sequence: TGCGCCAGCAGCTTACCGACAGGGGGCGGTGAGCAGTTCTTC. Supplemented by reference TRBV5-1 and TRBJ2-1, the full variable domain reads KAGVTQTPRYLIKTRGQQVTLSCSPISGHRSVSWYQQTPGQGLQFLFEYFSETQRNKGNFPGRFSGRQFSNSRSEMNVSTLELGDSALYLCASSLPTGGGEQFFGPGTRLTVL.

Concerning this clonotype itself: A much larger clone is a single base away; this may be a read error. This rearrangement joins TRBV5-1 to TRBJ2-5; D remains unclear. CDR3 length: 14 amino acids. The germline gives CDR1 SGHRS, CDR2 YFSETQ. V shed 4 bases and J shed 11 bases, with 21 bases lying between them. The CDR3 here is CASSQLLGNNEQYF. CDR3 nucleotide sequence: TGCGCCAGCAGCCAACTGCTAGGGAACAATGAGCAGTACTTC.

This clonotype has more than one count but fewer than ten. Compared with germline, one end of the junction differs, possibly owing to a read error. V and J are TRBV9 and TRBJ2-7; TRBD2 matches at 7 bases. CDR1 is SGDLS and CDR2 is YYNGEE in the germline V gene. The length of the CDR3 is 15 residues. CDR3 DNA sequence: TGTACCAGCAGCCGCGGGGGACCCACTTTCTACGAGCAGTACTTC. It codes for CTSSRGGPTFYEQYF.